This T cell receptor (beta chain) was sequenced during a study of T cell repertoires in cytomegalovirus infection. The wider study: CMV epitopes in the study were HLA-C-restricted (recently identified) and HLA-B-restricted (well studied). Indicated by public TCR beta signatures were CMV infection and matching HLA type.

TCRdb reprocessed the reads with MiXCR, giving one entry per CDR3 protein. The table has 650,000 to 900,000 distinct CDR3 sequences, approximately 32% seen once. Trimming cost V 2 bases and J 0 bases; bases outside gene matches: 4. The CDR3 loop spans 17 amino acids. The V gene's germline CDR1 is MNHNY and CDR2 SVGAGI (reference sequence). This clonotype was counted only a few times. Its target is unknown. General observations from the study: Clonotypes of TCR beta that were HLA-C-restricted and CMV-specific dominated the ex vivo response. Based on cumulative public TCR beta family frequency, carriers of CMV plus the relevant HLA were identified.

This chain joins TRBV6-6 and TRBJ2-4; 10 bases fit TRBD2. Sequences were derived from cultured CD8+ T cells from PBMCs, sampled from culture after CMV antigen stimulation. The origin of this receptor is a human donor in good health (CMV status not recorded). Some clones in this sample may be carry-over from other donors' samples. The CDR3 reads CASSYIGTSVAKNIQYF. CDR3 sequence (DNA): TGTGCCAGCAGTTACATTGGGACTAGCGTAGCCAAAAACATTCAGTACTTC.